A single sample is the source of the 10 T cell receptor beta chains below, sequenced in a study of T cells in Graves' hyperthyroidism and ophthalmopathy. Template material for amplifying TCR beta CDR3 regions consisted of RNA transcripts. The HTBI primer set was used in a first-round RT-PCR of the TCR CDR3. TCRdb re-called the multiplex PCR reads through MiXCR, storing one row per CDR3 protein. The sample consists of some 350,000 distinct CDR3 sequences, roughly an eighth of them appearing once. The material sequenced was blood. The receptors were sampled from a middle-aged woman with Graves' ophthalmopathy.

In the case of this clonotype: This may be a read error, as it is one base from a much larger clone. The chain uses TRBV6-2 or TRBV6-3 and TRBJ2-2, with 9 bases lining up with TRBD1. The CDR3 covers 17 residues. Germline CDR1 reads MNHEY; CDR2 reads SVGEGT. The CDR3 sequence is CASSYSGTGYFSGELVF. CDR3 DNA sequence: TGTGCCAGCAGTTACTCTGGGACAGGGTATTTCAGCGGGGAGCTGGTTTTT.

The chain recombines TRBV3-1 with TRBJ2-3; D gene ambiguous. Germline CDR1 LGHDT, CDR2 YNNKEL (reference sequence). This CDR3 region has 12 residues. Trimming stripped 8 bases from V and 6 bases from J, with 12 bases between. CDR3 in amino acids: CASQGFVDTQYF. Here the CDR3 DNA reads TGTGCCAGCCAAGGCTTCGTCGATACGCAGTATTTT.

Comments on this clonotype: A much larger clone differs by one base, so this may be a read error. The CDR3 DNA follows: TGCAGTGCTAGAGCATGGGTCCAGGGTCATGGAGCTTTCTTT. Translated: CSARAWVQGHGAFF. The chain has TRBV20-1 and TRBJ1-1; tentative D call: TRBD1 (5 bases). Germline assignment: CDR1 DFQATT and CDR2 SNEGSKA (reference sequence). This CDR3 is built from 14 residues. V shed 1 base and J shed 10 bases, with 19 bases lying between them.

The sample holds many counts of this clonotype. The chain combines TRBV20-1 with TRBJ2-1; D gene unclear. The CDR3 is made up of 13 amino acids. Trimming shortened V by 4 bases and J by 6 bases, and 13 bases separated the two germline ends. The germline V gene has CDR1 DFQATT and CDR2 SNEGSKA (reference sequence). CDR3 region: CSATQFLGNEQFF. The CDR3 DNA reads as TGCAGTGCTACACAGTTTTTGGGCAATGAGCAGTTCTTC.

This clonotype has at least ten counts. The chain couples TRBV2 to TRBJ1-1; 8 bases fit TRBD1. Germline V gene data show CDR1 as SNHLY and CDR2 as FYNNEI. V lost 0 bases and J lost 1; bases outside the gene matches: 10. The CDR3 consists of 18 residues. The CDR3 here is CASSEAPGQGAGNTEAFF. CDR3 nucleotides: TGTGCCAGCAGTGAAGCGCCGGGGCAGGGGGCTGGGAACACTGAAGCTTTCTTT.

This clonotype has more than one count but fewer than ten. The gene calls are TRBV25-1 and TRBJ2-2; D may be TRBD2 (5 bases). V dropped 2 bases and J dropped 8 bases, with 18 bases sitting between them. There are 16 residues in the CDR3. CDR1 MGHDK and CDR2 SYGVNS come from the germline V gene. This CDR3 is CASSERYHTRGGELFF. CDR3 bases: TGTGCCAGCAGTGAACGGTACCATACACGCGGGGGGGAGCTGTTTTTT.

There are many counts of this clonotype. The chain has TRBV12-3 or TRBV12-4 and TRBJ1-1; D ambiguous. With 1 base removed from V and 6 bases from J, the gap between germline ends came to 6 bases. The CDR3 consists of 12 residues. This chain's CDR3 is CASSLVNAEAFF. The CDR3 DNA reads TGTGCCAGCAGTTTAGTCAATGCTGAAGCTTTCTTT.

This clonotype was seen only a few times. The DNA for the CDR3 is TGTGCCAGTAGTATTAGGGGGACTAGCGGATACACAGATACGCAGTATTTT. It codes for CASSIRGTSGYTDTQYF. This chain links TRBV19 with TRBJ2-3, with 11 nucleotides matching TRBD2. The germline CDR1 and CDR2 sequences are LNHDA and SQIVND (reference sequence). V lost 3 bases to trimming and J lost 2 bases; unmatched junction nucleotides: 7. The CDR3 loop spans 17 amino acids.

This clonotype was recorded a few times. CDR3 nucleotides: TGCGCCAGCAGCTTGGGGGGGGCGGAGTCCTACGAGCAGTACTTC. This sequence encodes CASSLGGAESYEQYF. The J gene is TRBJ2-7, the V gene TRBV5-1, with D possibly being TRBD1 or TRBD2 (6 bases each). This CDR3 contains 15 residues. The V gene lost 0 bases and the J gene lost 1 base, with 11 bases spanning the gap. The germline CDR1 and CDR2 sequences are SGHRS and YFSETQ.

In its sample, this clonotype was seen a few times. The chain is built from TRBV18 and TRBJ1-5, with D possibly matching TRBD1 (5 bases). CDR1 KGHSH and CDR2 LQKENI come from the germline V gene. Trimming removed 6 bases at V and 4 bases at J, with 19 bases between. This CDR3 region has 16 residues. The CDR3 DNA reads TGTGCCAGCTCCCCCGGTCCGGGGCTGAAAAATCAGCCCCAGCATTTT. This sequence encodes CASSPGPGLKNQPQHF.